A selection of T cell receptor beta chains follows, all from one sample in a study of identifying expanded T cells in peripheral blood. Assay: immunoSEQ multiplex PCR; the TCRdb copy retains only in-frame clones and omits some. The sample shows some 80,000 clones, about 90% of them seen only once. What was sequenced was blood. These receptor sequences come from a person between 18 and 69 years old in good health. Both conserved end residues are part of each CDR3. Each record gives: CDR3 protein, CDR3 DNA, clone size, V gene, J gene, D gene. D genes are given only for firm matches. Clone size is given for some rows only: seen once, a few or many times, or a class if the clone is expanded.

cdr3_aa: CASSILTGDTGELFF
cdr3_nt: TGCGCCAGCAGCATACTTACAGGGGACACCGGGGAGCTGTTTTTT
clone_size: NA
v_call: TRBV5-1
j_call: TRBJ2-2
d_call: TRBD1

cdr3_aa: CASSLQGGNTIYF
cdr3_nt: TGTGCCAGCAGCTTACAGGGAGGAAACACCATATATTTT
clone_size: NA
v_call: TRBV11-2
j_call: TRBJ1-3
d_call: NA

cdr3_aa: CASSLVSGSGEQFF
cdr3_nt: TGTGCCAGCAGCTTGGTTAGCGGGAGTGGTGAGCAGTTCTTC
clone_size: NA
v_call: TRBV5-6
j_call: TRBJ2-1
d_call: TRBD2

cdr3_aa: CASTLRVYTNTEAFF
cdr3_nt: TGTGCCAGTACCTTACGGGTCTACACGAACACTGAAGCTTTCTTT
clone_size: NA
v_call: TRBV19
j_call: TRBJ1-1
d_call: NA

cdr3_aa: CASRGLAGTGELFF
cdr3_nt: TGTGCCAGCAGGGGACTAGCCGGCACCGGGGAGCTGTTTTTT
clone_size: NA
v_call: TRBV6-1
j_call: TRBJ2-2
d_call: TRBD2

cdr3_aa: CAWSPGAEKLFF
cdr3_nt: TGTGCCTGGAGCCCGGGAGCCGAAAAACTGTTTTTT
clone_size: NA
v_call: TRBV30
j_call: TRBJ1-4
d_call: NA

cdr3_aa: CASSTGQGTEAFF
cdr3_nt: TGCGCCAGCAGCACGGGACAGGGGACTGAAGCTTTCTTT
clone_size: NA
v_call: TRBV5-1
j_call: TRBJ1-1
d_call: TRBD1

cdr3_aa: CASSWAGVEQFF
cdr3_nt: TGCGCCAGCAGCTGGGCCGGGGTTGAGCAGTTCTTC
clone_size: NA
v_call: TRBV5-1
j_call: TRBJ2-1
d_call: NA

cdr3_aa: CASSPRTGTTEAFF
cdr3_nt: TGTGCCAGCAGCCCACGGACAGGGACCACTGAAGCTTTCTTT
clone_size: NA
v_call: TRBV5-4
j_call: TRBJ1-1
d_call: TRBD1

cdr3_aa: CASSPIGTVNQPQHF
cdr3_nt: TGTGCCAGCAGCCCAATTGGGACAGTCAATCAGCCCCAGCATTTT
clone_size: NA
v_call: TRBV5-5
j_call: TRBJ1-5
d_call: TRBD1

cdr3_aa: CASSLQGENTEAFF
cdr3_nt: TGTGCCAGCAGCTTACAGGGGGAGAACACTGAAGCTTTCTTT
clone_size: once
v_call: TRBV7-9
j_call: TRBJ1-1
d_call: TRBD1

cdr3_aa: CASSQGGRGPVSGYTF
cdr3_nt: TGCGCCAGCAGCCAGGGGGGTCGAGGACCCGTAAGCGGCTACACCTTC
clone_size: NA
v_call: TRBV4-1
j_call: TRBJ1-2
d_call: NA

cdr3_aa: CASSASAGGYGYTF
cdr3_nt: TGTGCCAGCAGTGCCTCCGCCGGCGGCTATGGCTACACCTTC
clone_size: NA
v_call: TRBV6-1
j_call: TRBJ1-2
d_call: NA

cdr3_aa: CASSTPASGRDEQFF
cdr3_nt: TGTGCCAGTAGTACCCCGGCTAGCGGGAGAGACGAGCAGTTCTTC
clone_size: NA
v_call: TRBV19
j_call: TRBJ2-1
d_call: TRBD2

cdr3_aa: CASSPLASETQYF
cdr3_nt: TGTGCCAGTAGTCCACTAGCGAGCGAGACCCAGTACTTC
clone_size: NA
v_call: TRBV19
j_call: TRBJ2-5
d_call: TRBD2

cdr3_aa: CASSPQEGSTYNEQFF
cdr3_nt: TGTGCCAGCAGTCCCCAGGAGGGGAGCACCTACAATGAGCAGTTCTTC
clone_size: NA
v_call: TRBV9
j_call: TRBJ2-1
d_call: NA

cdr3_aa: CASSPSPTVFYGYTF
cdr3_nt: TGTGCCAGTAGCCCATCCCCGACGGTTTTCTATGGCTACACCTTC
clone_size: NA
v_call: TRBV19
j_call: TRBJ1-2
d_call: NA

cdr3_aa: CAWSEGQGYNEQFF
cdr3_nt: TGTGCCTGGAGTGAGGGACAGGGCTACAATGAGCAGTTCTTC
clone_size: NA
v_call: TRBV30
j_call: TRBJ2-1
d_call: TRBD1

cdr3_aa: CASSLEVWDTQYF
cdr3_nt: TGTGCCAGCAGCTTGGAGGTTTGGGATACGCAGTATTTT
clone_size: NA
v_call: TRBV5-6
j_call: TRBJ2-3
d_call: NA

cdr3_aa: CASSVTSGLPSYEQYF
cdr3_nt: TGTGCCAGCAGCGTCACCTCGGGACTTCCTTCCTACGAGCAGTACTTC
clone_size: NA
v_call: TRBV7-2
j_call: TRBJ2-7
d_call: NA

cdr3_aa: CSVVVAGGPQETQYF
cdr3_nt: TGCAGCGTTGTGGTAGCGGGGGGGCCCCAAGAGACCCAGTACTTC
clone_size: NA
v_call: TRBV29-1
j_call: TRBJ2-5
d_call: TRBD2

cdr3_aa: CATSRVAGPDYGYTF
cdr3_nt: TGTGCCACCAGCAGAGTGGCAGGGCCCGACTATGGCTACACCTTC
clone_size: NA
v_call: TRBV15
j_call: TRBJ1-2
d_call: NA

cdr3_aa: CASSDGTGTNEKLFF
cdr3_nt: TGCGCCAGCAGCGATGGGACAGGGACGAATGAAAAACTGTTTTTT
clone_size: NA
v_call: TRBV5-1
j_call: TRBJ1-4
d_call: TRBD1

cdr3_aa: CASSYSLPQPYEQYF
cdr3_nt: TGTGCCAGCAGTTACTCGCTCCCCCAGCCCTACGAGCAGTACTTC
clone_size: NA
v_call: TRBV6-5
j_call: TRBJ2-7
d_call: NA

cdr3_aa: CASSQLLDTASPLHF
cdr3_nt: TGTGCCAGCAGCCAACTCCTGGACACGGCTTCACCCCTCCACTTT
clone_size: NA
v_call: TRBV9
j_call: TRBJ1-6
d_call: NA

cdr3_aa: CASSLTPVTGYVNTEAFF
cdr3_nt: TGCGCCAGCAGCTTGACGCCAGTGACAGGGTACGTGAACACTGAAGCTTTCTTT
clone_size: NA
v_call: TRBV5-1
j_call: TRBJ1-1
d_call: TRBD1

cdr3_aa: CASSPGGAFVEAFF
cdr3_nt: TGTGCCAGCTCACCTGGGGGGGCCTTTGTTGAAGCTTTCTTT
clone_size: NA
v_call: TRBV18
j_call: TRBJ1-1
d_call: NA

cdr3_aa: CSVLTGTGGTEAFF
cdr3_nt: TGCAGCGTACTCACCGGGACAGGGGGGACTGAAGCTTTCTTT
clone_size: NA
v_call: TRBV29-1
j_call: TRBJ1-1
d_call: TRBD1

cdr3_aa: CASTPEGTGANTGELFF
cdr3_nt: TGTGCCAGTACCCCCGAAGGGACAGGGGCGAACACCGGGGAGCTGTTTTTT
clone_size: NA
v_call: TRBV19
j_call: TRBJ2-2
d_call: TRBD1

cdr3_aa: CASSSGGDSNQPQHF
cdr3_nt: TGCGCCAGCAGCTCCGGAGGGGATAGCAATCAGCCCCAGCATTTT
clone_size: NA
v_call: TRBV5-1
j_call: TRBJ1-5
d_call: NA

cdr3_aa: CASSLAGANVLTF
cdr3_nt: TGTGCCAGCAGCTTAGCAGGGGCCAACGTCCTGACTTTC
clone_size: once
v_call: TRBV11-3
j_call: TRBJ2-6
d_call: NA

cdr3_aa: CASRTSNTGELFF
cdr3_nt: TGTGCCAGCAGGACTAGCAACACCGGGGAGCTGTTTTTT
clone_size: NA
v_call: TRBV7-3
j_call: TRBJ2-2
d_call: TRBD2

cdr3_aa: CASSLARGVAGELFF
cdr3_nt: TGTGCCAGCAGCTTGGCTCGTGGAGTGGCCGGGGAGCTGTTTTTT
clone_size: NA
v_call: TRBV5-6
j_call: TRBJ2-2
d_call: NA

cdr3_aa: CASSITGAPLAGVAGELFF
cdr3_nt: TGTGCCAGTAGTATCACAGGGGCCCCCCTAGCGGGAGTCGCCGGGGAGCTGTTTTTT
clone_size: NA
v_call: TRBV19
j_call: TRBJ2-2
d_call: TRBD2

cdr3_aa: CASSLVTGKLSSYNEQFF
cdr3_nt: TGCGCCAGCAGCCTGGTCACAGGGAAGTTAAGCTCCTACAATGAGCAGTTCTTC
clone_size: NA
v_call: TRBV4-1
j_call: TRBJ2-1
d_call: NA

cdr3_aa: CASSLSGREETQYF
cdr3_nt: TGTGCCAGCAGCTTAAGCGGACGTGAAGAGACCCAGTACTTC
clone_size: NA
v_call: TRBV7-3
j_call: TRBJ2-5
d_call: NA

cdr3_aa: CASSLGDRNNSPLHF
cdr3_nt: TGTGCCAGCAGCTTGGGAGACAGAAATAATTCACCCCTCCACTTT
clone_size: NA
v_call: TRBV11-1
j_call: TRBJ1-6
d_call: NA

cdr3_aa: CASSFNKLTGVREKLFF
cdr3_nt: TGTGCCAGCAGCTTCAACAAACTAACAGGGGTCAGGGAAAAACTGTTTTTT
clone_size: once
v_call: TRBV7-9
j_call: TRBJ1-4
d_call: TRBD1

cdr3_aa: CASRWGQEIYGYTF
cdr3_nt: TGTGCCAGCAGGTGGGGACAGGAGATCTATGGCTACACCTTC
clone_size: NA
v_call: TRBV6-1
j_call: TRBJ1-2
d_call: TRBD1